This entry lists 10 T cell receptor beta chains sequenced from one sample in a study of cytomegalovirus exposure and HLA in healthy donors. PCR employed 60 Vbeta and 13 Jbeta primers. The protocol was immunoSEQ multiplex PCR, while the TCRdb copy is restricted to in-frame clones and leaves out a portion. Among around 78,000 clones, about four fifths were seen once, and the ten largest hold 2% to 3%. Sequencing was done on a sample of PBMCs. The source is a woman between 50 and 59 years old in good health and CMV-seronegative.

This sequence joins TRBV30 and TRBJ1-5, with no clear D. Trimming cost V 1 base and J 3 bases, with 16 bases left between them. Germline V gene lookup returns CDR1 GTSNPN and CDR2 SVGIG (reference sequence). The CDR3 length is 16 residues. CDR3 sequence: CAWSGASTAINQPQHF. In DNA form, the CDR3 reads TGTGCCTGGAGTGGGGCATCGACGGCCATCAATCAGCCCCAGCATTTT.

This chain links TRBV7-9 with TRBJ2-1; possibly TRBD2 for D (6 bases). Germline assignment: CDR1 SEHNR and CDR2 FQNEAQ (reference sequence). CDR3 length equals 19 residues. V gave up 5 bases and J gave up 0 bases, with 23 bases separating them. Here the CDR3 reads CASSQMLGLAASSYNEQFF. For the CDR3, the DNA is TGTGCCAGCAGCCAGATGTTGGGGTTAGCGGCTAGCTCCTACAATGAGCAGTTCTTC.

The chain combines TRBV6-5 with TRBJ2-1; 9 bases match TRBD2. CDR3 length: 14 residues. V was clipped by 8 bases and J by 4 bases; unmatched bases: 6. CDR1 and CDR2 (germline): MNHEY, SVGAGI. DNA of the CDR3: TGTGCCAGCGGGGCGGGAGGGGTTTACAATGAGCAGTTCTTC. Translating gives CASGAGGVYNEQFF.

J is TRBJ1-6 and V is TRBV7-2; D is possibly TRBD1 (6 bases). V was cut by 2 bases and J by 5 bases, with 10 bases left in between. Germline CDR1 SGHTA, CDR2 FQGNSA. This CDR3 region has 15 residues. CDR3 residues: CASSLRGHDNSPLHF. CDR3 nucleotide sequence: TGTGCCAGCAGCTTACGGGGACATGATAATTCACCCCTCCACTTT. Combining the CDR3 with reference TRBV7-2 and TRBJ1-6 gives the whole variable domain GAGVSQSPSNKVTEKGKDVELRCDPISGHTALYWYRQSLGQGLEFLIYFQGNSAPDKSGLPSDRFSAERTGGSVSTLTIQRTQQEDSAVYLCASSLRGHDNSPLHFGNGTRLTVT.

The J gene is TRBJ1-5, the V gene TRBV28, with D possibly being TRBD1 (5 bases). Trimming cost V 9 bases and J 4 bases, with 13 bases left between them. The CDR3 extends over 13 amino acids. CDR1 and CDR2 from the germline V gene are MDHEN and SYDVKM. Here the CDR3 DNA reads TGTGCCAGTCGGGGCGCGGGGAATCAGCCCCAGCATTTT. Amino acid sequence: CASRGAGNQPQHF. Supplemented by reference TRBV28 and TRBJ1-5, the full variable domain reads DVKVTQSSRYLVKRTGEKVFLECVQDMDHENMFWYRQDPGLGLRLIYFSYDVKMKEKGDIPEGYSVSREKKERFSLILESASTNQTSMYLCASRGAGNQPQHFGDGTRLSIL.

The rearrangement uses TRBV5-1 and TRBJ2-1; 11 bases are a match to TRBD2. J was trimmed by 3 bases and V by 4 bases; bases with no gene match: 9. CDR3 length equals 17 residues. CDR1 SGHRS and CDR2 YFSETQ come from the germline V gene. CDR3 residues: CASSLRGSGGGYNEQFF. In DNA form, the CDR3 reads TGCGCCAGCAGCCTCCGTGGTAGCGGGGGGGGCTACAATGAGCAGTTCTTC. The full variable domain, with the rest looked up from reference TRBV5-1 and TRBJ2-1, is KAGVTQTPRYLIKTRGQQVTLSCSPISGHRSVSWYQQTPGQGLQFLFEYFSETQRNKGNFPGRFSGRQFSNSRSEMNVSTLELGDSALYLCASSLRGSGGGYNEQFFGPGTRLTVL.

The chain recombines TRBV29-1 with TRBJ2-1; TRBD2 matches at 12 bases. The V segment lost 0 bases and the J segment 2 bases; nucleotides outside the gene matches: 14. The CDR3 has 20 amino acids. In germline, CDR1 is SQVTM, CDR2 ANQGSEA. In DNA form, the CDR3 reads TGCAGCGTTGAAGATCTTGGGGCTAGCGGGAGGGGGGGAACCTACAATGAGCAGTTCTTC. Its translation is CSVEDLGASGRGGTYNEQFF.

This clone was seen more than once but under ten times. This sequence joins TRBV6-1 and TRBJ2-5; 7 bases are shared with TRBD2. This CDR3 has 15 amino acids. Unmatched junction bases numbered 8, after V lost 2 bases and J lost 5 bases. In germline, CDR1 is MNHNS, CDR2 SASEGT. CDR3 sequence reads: CASSETTGGVETQYF. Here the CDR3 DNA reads TGTGCCAGCAGTGAAACGACGGGGGGAGTTGAGACCCAGTACTTC.

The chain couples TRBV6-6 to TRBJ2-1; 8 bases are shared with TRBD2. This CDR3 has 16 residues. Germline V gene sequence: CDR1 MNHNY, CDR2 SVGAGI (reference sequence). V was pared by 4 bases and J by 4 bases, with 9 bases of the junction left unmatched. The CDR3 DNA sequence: TGTGCCAGCAGTTCCCAACTAGCGGTAAGGTACAATGAGCAGTTCTTC. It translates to CASSSQLAVRYNEQFF.

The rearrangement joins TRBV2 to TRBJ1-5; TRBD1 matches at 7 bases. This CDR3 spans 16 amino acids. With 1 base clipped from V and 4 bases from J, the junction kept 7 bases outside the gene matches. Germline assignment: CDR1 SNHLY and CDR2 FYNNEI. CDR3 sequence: CASSEGAYRGNQPQHF. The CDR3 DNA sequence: TGTGCCAGCAGTGAAGGCGCCTACAGGGGAAATCAGCCCCAGCATTTT.